What follows describes a single T cell receptor beta chain. The antigen is undetermined. Produced via immunoSEQ multiplex PCR; TCRdb's table is partial and in-frame only. Of approximately 500,000 clones listed, 90% to 97% are singletons. The study separated CD4+ cells into CD45RA+ naive and CD45RA-negative memory subsets. These data come from a study of shared clonotypes between healthy human individuals. Across the study: A couple of women and a few men aged 18 to 49 served as donors. Study outcomes and limitations: About 5% of naive CD4 clonotypes were shared across four donors.

With 2 bases removed from V and 6 bases from J, the gap between germline ends came to 13 bases. The CDR3 runs 14 residues. Per the germline V gene, CDR1 is SGHVS and CDR2 is FNYEAQ. V gene TRBV7-6 combines with J gene TRBJ1-1; the D gene is possibly TRBD1 (5 bases). The origin of this receptor is a woman between 25 and 40 years old in good health. The sequencing input was naive CD4+ T cells sorted from blood. Sample subset: CD45RA+ positively selected. CDR3 sequence (DNA): TGTGCCAGCAGCTTATCCCAGGGTACAGCTGAAGCTTTCTTT. Translation: CASSLSQGTAEAFF.